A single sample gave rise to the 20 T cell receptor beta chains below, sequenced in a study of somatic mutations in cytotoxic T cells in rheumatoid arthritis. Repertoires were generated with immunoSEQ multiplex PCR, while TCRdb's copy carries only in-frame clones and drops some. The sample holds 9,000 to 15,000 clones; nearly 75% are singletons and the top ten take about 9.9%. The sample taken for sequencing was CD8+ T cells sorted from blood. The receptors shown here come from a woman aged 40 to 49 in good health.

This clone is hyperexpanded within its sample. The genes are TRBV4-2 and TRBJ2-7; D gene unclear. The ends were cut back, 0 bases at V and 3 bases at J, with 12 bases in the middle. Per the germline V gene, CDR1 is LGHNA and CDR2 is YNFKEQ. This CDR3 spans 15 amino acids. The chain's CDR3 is CASSQDITGGYEQYF. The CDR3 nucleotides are TGTGCCAGCAGCCAAGACATAACGGGCGGCTACGAGCAGTACTTC.

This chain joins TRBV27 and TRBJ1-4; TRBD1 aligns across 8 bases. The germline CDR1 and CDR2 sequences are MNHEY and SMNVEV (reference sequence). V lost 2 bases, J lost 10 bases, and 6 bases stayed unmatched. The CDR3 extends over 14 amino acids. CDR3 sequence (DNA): TGTGCCAGCAGTTTAGGGCAGGGGGCTTTAAAACTGTTTTTT. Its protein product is CASSLGQGALKLFF.

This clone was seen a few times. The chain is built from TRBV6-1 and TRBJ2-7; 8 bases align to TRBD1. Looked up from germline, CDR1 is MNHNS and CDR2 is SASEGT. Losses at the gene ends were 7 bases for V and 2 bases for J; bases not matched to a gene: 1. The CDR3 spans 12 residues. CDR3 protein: CASMDRAYEQYV. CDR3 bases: TGTGCCAGCATGGACAGGGCCTACGAGCAGTACGTC.

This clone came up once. This CDR3 is CASSSGRGSTDTQYF. CDR3 bases: TGTGCCAGCAGCTCAGGGAGAGGCAGCACAGATACGCAGTATTTT. The chain is built from TRBV6-5 and TRBJ2-3; D is perhaps TRBD1 or TRBD2 (5 bases each). Trimming stripped 6 bases from V and 0 bases from J, with 13 bases between. Per the germline V gene, CDR1 is MNHEY and CDR2 is SVGAGI. The CDR3 runs to 15 residues.

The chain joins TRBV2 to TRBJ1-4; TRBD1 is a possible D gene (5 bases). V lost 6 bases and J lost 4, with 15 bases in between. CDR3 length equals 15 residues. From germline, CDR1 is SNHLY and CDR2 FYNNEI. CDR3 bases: TGTGCCAGCAGAGATTCTCTTGGGGGTAATGAAAAACTGTTTTTT. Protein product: CASRDSLGGNEKLFF.

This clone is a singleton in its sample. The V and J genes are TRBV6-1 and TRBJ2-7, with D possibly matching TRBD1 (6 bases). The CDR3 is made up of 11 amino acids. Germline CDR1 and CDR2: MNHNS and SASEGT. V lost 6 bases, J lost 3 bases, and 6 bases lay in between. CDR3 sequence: CASRTGYEQYV. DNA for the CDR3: TGTGCCAGCAGGACAGGCTACGAGCAGTACGTC.

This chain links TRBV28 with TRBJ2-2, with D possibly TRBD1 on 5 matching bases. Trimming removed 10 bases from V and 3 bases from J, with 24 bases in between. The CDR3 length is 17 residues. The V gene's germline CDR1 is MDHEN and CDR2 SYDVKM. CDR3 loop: CAISLSSRQTYTGELFF. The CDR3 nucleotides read TGTGCCATCTCTCTTTCGTCGAGACAGACGTACACCGGGGAGCTGTTTTTT. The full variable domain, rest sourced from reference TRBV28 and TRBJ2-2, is DVKVTQSSRYLVKRTGEKVFLECVQDMDHENMFWYRQDPGLGLRLIYFSYDVKMKEKGDIPEGYSVSREKKERFSLILESASTNQTSMYLCAISLSSRQTYTGELFFGEGSRLTVL.

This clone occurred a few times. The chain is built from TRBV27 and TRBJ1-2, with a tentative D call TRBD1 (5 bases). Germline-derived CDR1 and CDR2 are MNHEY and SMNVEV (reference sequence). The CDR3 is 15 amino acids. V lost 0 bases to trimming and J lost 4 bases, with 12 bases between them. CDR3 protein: CASSLSIGGAYGYTF. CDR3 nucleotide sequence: TGTGCCAGCAGTTTATCGATCGGGGGTGCCTATGGCTACACCTTC.

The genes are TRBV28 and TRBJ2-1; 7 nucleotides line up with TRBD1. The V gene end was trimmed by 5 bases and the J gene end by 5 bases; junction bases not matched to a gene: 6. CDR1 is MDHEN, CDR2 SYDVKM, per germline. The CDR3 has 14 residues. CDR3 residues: CASSQGELNNEQFF. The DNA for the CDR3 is TGTGCCAGCAGTCAGGGGGAGCTTAACAATGAGCAGTTCTTC.

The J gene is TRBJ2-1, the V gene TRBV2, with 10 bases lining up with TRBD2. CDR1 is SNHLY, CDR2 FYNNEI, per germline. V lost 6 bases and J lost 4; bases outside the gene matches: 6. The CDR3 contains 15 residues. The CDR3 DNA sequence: TGTGCCAGCAGAGTAGCGGGGGGCATATACAATGAGCAGTTCTTC. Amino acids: CASRVAGGIYNEQFF.

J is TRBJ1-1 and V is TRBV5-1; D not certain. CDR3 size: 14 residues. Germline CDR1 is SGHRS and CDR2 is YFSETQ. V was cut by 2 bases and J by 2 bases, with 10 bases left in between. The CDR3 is CASSLPMANTEAFF. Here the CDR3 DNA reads TGCGCCAGCAGCTTACCTATGGCTAACACTGAAGCTTTCTTT.

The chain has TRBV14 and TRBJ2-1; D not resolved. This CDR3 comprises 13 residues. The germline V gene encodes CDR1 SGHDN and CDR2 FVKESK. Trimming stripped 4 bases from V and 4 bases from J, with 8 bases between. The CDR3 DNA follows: TGTGCCAGCAGCCGATCGATATACAATGAGCAGTTCTTC. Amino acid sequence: CASSRSIYNEQFF.

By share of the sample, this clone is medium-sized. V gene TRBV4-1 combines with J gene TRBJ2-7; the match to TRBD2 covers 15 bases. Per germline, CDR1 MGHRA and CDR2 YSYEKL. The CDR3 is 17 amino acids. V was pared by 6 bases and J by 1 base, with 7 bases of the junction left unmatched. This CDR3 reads CASRRTSGGAVSYEQYV. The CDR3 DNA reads TGCGCCAGCAGAAGGACTAGCGGGGGGGCCGTTTCCTACGAGCAGTACGTC.

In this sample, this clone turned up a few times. CDR3 region: CASSQRQTTNEKLFF. In nucleotides, the CDR3 is TGTGCCAGCAGCCAGAGACAAACAACTAATGAAAAACTGTTTTTT. The chain couples TRBV16 to TRBJ1-4; no clear D. The CDR3 sequence is 15 residues long. Germline CDR1 KGHSY, CDR2 FQNENV. The V and J ends lost 3 bases and 0 bases respectively, with 8 bases between them.

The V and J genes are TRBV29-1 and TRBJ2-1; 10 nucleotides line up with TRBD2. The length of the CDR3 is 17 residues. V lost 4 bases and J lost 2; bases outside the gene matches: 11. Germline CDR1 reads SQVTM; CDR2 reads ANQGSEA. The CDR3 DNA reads TGCAGCGTTGTCCCAATTACCGGGACTAGCGCCTACAATGAGCAGTTCTTC. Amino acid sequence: CSVVPITGTSAYNEQFF.

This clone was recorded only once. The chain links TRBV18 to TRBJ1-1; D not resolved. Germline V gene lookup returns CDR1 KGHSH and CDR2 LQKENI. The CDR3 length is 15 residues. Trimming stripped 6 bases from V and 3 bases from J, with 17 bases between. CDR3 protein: CASSLKGRRDTEAFF. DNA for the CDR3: TGTGCCAGCTCCTTAAAAGGACGGAGGGACACTGAAGCTTTCTTT. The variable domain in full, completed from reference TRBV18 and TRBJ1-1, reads NAGVMQNPRHLVRRRGQEARLRCSPMKGHSHVYWYRQLPEEGLKFMVYLQKENIIDESGMPKERFSAEFPKEGPSILRIQQVVRGDSAAYFCASSLKGRRDTEAFFGQGTRLTVV.

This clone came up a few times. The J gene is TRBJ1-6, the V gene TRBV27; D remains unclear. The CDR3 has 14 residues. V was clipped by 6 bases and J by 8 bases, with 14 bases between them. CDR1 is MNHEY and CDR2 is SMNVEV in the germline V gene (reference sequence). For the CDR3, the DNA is TGTGCCAGCAGCCCAACGGGCCAATATTCACCCCTCCACTTT. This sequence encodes CASSPTGQYSPLHF.

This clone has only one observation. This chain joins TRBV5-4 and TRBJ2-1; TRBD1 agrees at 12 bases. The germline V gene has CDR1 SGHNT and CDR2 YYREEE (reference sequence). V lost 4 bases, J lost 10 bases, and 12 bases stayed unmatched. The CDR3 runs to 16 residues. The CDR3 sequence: CASSPGQGAPLWEQFF. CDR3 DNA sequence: TGTGCCAGCAGCCCGGGACAGGGGGCGCCGTTGTGGGAGCAGTTCTTC.

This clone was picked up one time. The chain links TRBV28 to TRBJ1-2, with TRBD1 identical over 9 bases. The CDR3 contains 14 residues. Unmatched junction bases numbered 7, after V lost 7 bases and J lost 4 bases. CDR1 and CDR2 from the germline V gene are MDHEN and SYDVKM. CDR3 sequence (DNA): TGTGCCAGCATCTCAGACAGGGGGGTCTATGGCTACACCTTC. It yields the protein CASISDRGVYGYTF.

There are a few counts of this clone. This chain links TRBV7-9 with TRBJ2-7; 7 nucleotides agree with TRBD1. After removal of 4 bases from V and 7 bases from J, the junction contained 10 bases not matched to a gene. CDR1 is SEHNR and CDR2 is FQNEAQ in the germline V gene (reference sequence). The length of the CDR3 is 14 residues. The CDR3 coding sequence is TGTGCCAGCAGCTCCGACAGGGTAAGGAGGGAGCAGTACGTC. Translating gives CASSSDRVRREQYV.